These 22 T cell receptor beta chains came from one sample sequenced in a study of metastatic and nonmetastatic thyroid tumors. Patients underwent thyroid surgery, and none had received any treatment before it. TCRdb re-clonotyped the PCR reads through MiXCR. The table records roughly 81,000 clones, approximately 9% of them present only once. Sequencing was done on a sample of blood. These receptors were obtained from a female donor with papillary thyroid cancer or a benign thyroid nodule (not recorded which). Some clones in this sample may be carry-over from other donors' samples.

This clone was recorded many times. This chain links TRBV19 with TRBJ2-7, with D maybe TRBD2 (5 bases). V lost 10 bases to trimming and J lost 6 bases, with 13 bases between them. The CDR3 contains 11 residues. CDR1 is LNHDA and CDR2 is SQIVND in the germline V gene (reference sequence). The chain's CDR3 is CATGKGSEQYF. For the CDR3, the DNA is TGTGCCACCGGGAAAGGGAGCGAGCAGTACTTC.

This clone was picked up many times. The sample has other DNA sequences that encode this CDR3 too. The chain is built from TRBV27 and TRBJ1-2; D is possibly TRBD1 (5 bases). CDR1 and CDR2 from the germline V gene are MNHEY and SMNVEV (reference sequence). Trimming shortened V by 2 bases and J by 4 bases, and 14 bases separated the two germline ends. CDR3 size: 15 residues. Here the CDR3 reads CASSLKSVGGYGYTF. CDR3 sequence (DNA): TGTGCCAGCAGTTTAAAGTCAGTTGGGGGCTATGGCTACACCTTC.

This clone was recorded at least ten times. The chain uses TRBV6-1 and TRBJ1-1; D is unclear. This CDR3 spans 13 amino acids. V lost 7 bases and J 0 bases, leaving 9 bases between the germline ends. From germline, CDR1 is MNHNS and CDR2 SASEGT. In nucleotides, the CDR3 is TGTGCCAGCAAGAGCGGAATGAACACTGAAGCTTTCTTT. As protein: CASKSGMNTEAFF.

At least ten counts were recorded for this clone. V usage is TRBV25-1 and J usage is TRBJ2-1; 7 bases are shared with TRBD1. This CDR3 contains 13 residues. Trimming removed 4 bases from V and 8 bases from J; junction bases left unmatched: 5. Germline CDR1 and CDR2: MGHDK and SYGVNS. The CDR3 reads CASSANDRDEQFF. DNA for the CDR3: TGTGCCAGCAGTGCCAACGACAGGGATGAGCAGTTCTTC. Full variable domain (missing parts from reference TRBV25-1 and TRBJ2-1): EADIYQTPRYLVIGTGKKITLECSQTMGHDKMYWYQQDPGMELHLIHYSYGVNSTEKGDLSSESTVSRIRTEHFPLTLESARPSHTSQYLCASSANDRDEQFFGPGTRLTVL.

This clone has at least ten counts. The chain combines TRBV28 with TRBJ1-2; TRBD1 aligns across 9 bases. The CDR3 runs to 14 residues. V lost 6 bases and J lost 4; bases outside the gene matches: 6. CDR1 and CDR2 from the germline V gene are MDHEN and SYDVKM. In DNA, the CDR3 is TGTGCCAGCAGACCGGGACAGGGTATCTATGGCTACACCTTC. Translation gives CASRPGQGIYGYTF.

There are many counts of this clone. The chain joins TRBV7-6 to TRBJ1-6; D not resolved. The CDR3 totals 15 residues. The V gene's germline CDR1 is SGHVS and CDR2 FNYEAQ. The V end lost 3 bases, the J end lost 5 bases, and 11 bases lay between the germline ends. CDR3 nucleotide sequence: TGTGCCAGCAGCTTTAGTAAACAGAATAATTCACCCCTCCACTTT. It is translated as CASSFSKQNNSPLHF. Complete variable domain (other parts from reference TRBV7-6 and TRBJ1-6): GAGVSQSPRYKVTKRGQDVALRCDPISGHVSLYWYRQALGQGPEFLTYFNYEAQQDKSGLPNDRFSAERPEGSISTLTIQRTEQRDSAMYRCASSFSKQNNSPLHFGNGTRLTVT.

Comments on this clone: A read error may be the cause here, since a much bigger clone is one base away. The chain is built from TRBV29-1 and TRBJ1-2, with TRBD1 matching 8 bases. Germline lookup yields CDR1 SQVTM and CDR2 ANQGSEA. Unmatched junction bases numbered 7, after V lost 6 bases and J lost 4 bases. The CDR3 extends over 13 amino acids. The CDR3 DNA follows: TGCAGCGTGAGACAGGGGTCTAGCTATGGCTACACCTTC. As protein: CSVRQGSSYGYTF.

This clone was detected only a few times. The chain recombines TRBV6-1 with TRBJ2-7, with a weak D call TRBD2 (6 bases). The CDR3 extends over 13 amino acids. From germline, CDR1 is MNHNS and CDR2 SASEGT. V was shortened by 5 bases and J by 2 bases, with 10 bases between the two germline ends. CDR3 nucleotides: TGTGCCAGCAGTCGGCGGGGCGCCTACGAGCAGTACTTC. It translates to CASSRRGAYEQYF.

This clone was seen at least ten times. The rearrangement uses TRBV19 and TRBJ2-2, with D maybe TRBD2 (6 bases). This CDR3 is built from 13 residues. Germline CDR1 and CDR2: LNHDA and SQIVND (reference sequence). Trimming left V 6 bases short and J 8 bases short, with 13 bases between. The CDR3 protein is CASSQGGWGELFF. The CDR3 DNA sequence: TGTGCCAGTAGCCAGGGAGGATGGGGGGAGCTGTTTTTT.

Many counts were recorded for this clone. CDR3 residues: CASSGQANYGYTF. For the CDR3, the DNA is TGTGCCAGCAGTGGTCAAGCTAACTATGGCTACACCTTC. The gene calls are TRBV2 and TRBJ1-2, with D uncertain. V lost 4 bases and J 0 bases, leaving 6 bases between the germline ends. CDR3 length: 13 residues. Looked up from germline, CDR1 is SNHLY and CDR2 is FYNNEI. Complete variable domain (other parts from reference TRBV2 and TRBJ1-2): EPEVTQTPSHQVTQMGQEVILRCVPISNHLYFYWYRQILGQKVEFLVSFYNNEISEKSEIFDDQFSVERPDGSNFTLKIRSTKLEDSAMYFCASSGQANYGYTFGSGTRLTVV.

This clone has at least ten counts. The rearrangement uses TRBV12-3 or TRBV12-4 and TRBJ1-1; 7 bases map to TRBD1. This CDR3 region has 14 residues. Trimming removed 3 bases from V and 5 bases from J; junction bases left unmatched: 6. The CDR3, as DNA: TGTGCCAGCAGTTTTAGGAGGGGGCGGACTGAAGCTTTCTTT. Its translation: CASSFRRGRTEAFF.

This clone showed up just once. V and J are TRBV11-2 and TRBJ1-2; D is undetermined. This CDR3 has 14 residues. Germline values: CDR1 SGHAT, CDR2 FQNNGV. CDR3 DNA: TGTTCCATCAGCTCCCGCCGGGGTAACTATGGCTACACCTTC. Protein sequence: CSISSRRGNYGYTF.

This clone was found many times. The chain is built from TRBV2 and TRBJ1-1; D is possibly TRBD1 (5 bases). The germline V gene encodes CDR1 SNHLY and CDR2 FYNNEI. The CDR3 spans 15 residues. V gave up 8 bases and J gave up 1 base, with 17 bases separating them. The CDR3 DNA sequence: TGTGCCAGCCGACTCGGGGCCCTAGGGAACACTGAAGCTTTCTTT. Protein sequence: CASRLGALGNTEAFF.

This clone appeared many times. The chain joins TRBV7-9 to TRBJ1-2; tentatively, D is TRBD1 (6 bases). Germline values: CDR1 SEHNR, CDR2 FQNEAQ (reference sequence). Trimming took off 4 bases at V and 3 bases at J, with 15 bases between the two ends. The CDR3 is 15 residues long. The CDR3 DNA sequence: TGTGCCAGCAGCTCAAAGGGGGGGTTGGACTATGGCTACACCTTC. Its translation: CASSSKGGLDYGYTF.

This clone appeared many times. CDR3 sequence: CASSDRAATNEKLFF. The CDR3 DNA reads TGTGCCAGCAGCGACCGGGCCGCAACTAATGAAAAACTGTTTTTT. The chain has TRBV7-9 and TRBJ1-4; D ambiguous. Trimming left V 5 bases short and J 0 bases short, with 10 bases between. The CDR3 spans 15 residues. Per germline, CDR1 SEHNR and CDR2 FQNEAQ (reference sequence).

This clone was counted many times. V gene TRBV28 combines with J gene TRBJ1-1, with D perhaps TRBD1 (6 bases). The CDR3 runs 17 residues. Germline V gene sequence: CDR1 MDHEN, CDR2 SYDVKM. The V gene lost 1 base and the J gene lost 1 base, with 16 bases spanning the gap. CDR3 coding DNA: TGTGCCAGCAGTTTATCTACCCTAGACAGGCGGAACACTGAAGCTTTCTTT. The encoded protein is CASSLSTLDRRNTEAFF.

In this sample, this clone turned up many times. The chain links TRBV19 to TRBJ1-2, with D unclear. Germline V gene sequence: CDR1 LNHDA, CDR2 SQIVND (reference sequence). V dropped 6 bases and J dropped 5 bases, with 16 bases sitting between them. The CDR3 runs 14 residues. The CDR3 DNA sequence: TGTGCCAGTAGCCTCGCGAGGGAGGGTTATGGCTACACCTTC. It specifies CASSLAREGYGYTF.

The chain uses TRBV5-4 and TRBJ2-3; 8 nucleotides match TRBD2. Germline CDR1 is SGHNT and CDR2 is YYREEE (reference sequence). Trimming cost V 1 base and J 4 bases; bases outside gene matches: 8. This CDR3 spans 16 amino acids. CDR3 region: CASSLRLALGADTQYF. CDR3 DNA: TGTGCCAGCAGCTTGAGACTAGCGCTAGGAGCAGATACGCAGTATTTT.

In its sample, this clone was seen many times. V usage is TRBV6-1 and J usage is TRBJ1-4, with 7 bases lining up with TRBD1. The CDR3 spans 14 residues. Germline V CDR1 and CDR2: MNHNS, SASEGT. The junction had 2 bases not matched to a gene; V was cut back by 0 bases and J by 7 bases. As DNA, the CDR3 is TGTGCCAGCAGTGAAGCGACAGGGTTTGAAAAACTGTTTTTT. It yields the protein CASSEATGFEKLFF.

This clone was seen repeatedly, ten times or more. The CDR3 is CASSLTASGELFF. CDR3 bases: TGTGCCAGCAGCTTGACGGCATCCGGGGAGCTGTTTTTT. The chain joins TRBV5-5 to TRBJ2-2, with D unresolved. Germline values: CDR1 SGHKS, CDR2 YYEKEE (reference sequence). Trimming shortened V by 1 base and J by 6 bases, and 7 bases separated the two germline ends. The length of the CDR3 is 13 residues.

Regarding this clone: A junction boundary mismatches the germline segment, possibly from a read error. This chain links TRBV7-3 with TRBJ2-7; no firm D call. CDR3 length equals 13 residues. CDR1 is SGHTA, CDR2 FQGTGA, per germline. CDR3 sequence: CASSLRPGYEQCF. As DNA, the CDR3 is TGTGCCAGCAGCTTAAGACCGGGCTACGAGCAGTGCTTC.

Turning to this clone: With a much larger clone just one base away, this may be a read error. The sample holds other DNA sequences that translate to the same CDR3. CDR3 sequence reads: CASSLGAATGGGPDTQYF. The CDR3 nucleotides read TGTGCCAGCAGCTTAGGGGCAGCTACAGGGGGCGGGCCAGATACGCAGTATTTT. The V gene is TRBV7-6, the J gene TRBJ2-3; 9 bases map to TRBD1. Losses at the gene ends were 1 base for V and 4 bases for J; bases not matched to a gene: 12. The germline V gene has CDR1 SGHVS and CDR2 FNYEAQ. The CDR3 covers 18 residues.